The clone carrying this TCR beta chain was counted a single time. This entry belongs to a study of blood T cells in healthy people across ages. V was pared by 3 bases and J by 0 bases, with 7 bases between. The germline CDR1 and CDR2 sequences are SNHLY and FYNNEI. This CDR3 is built from 14 residues. Combining a sample-barcoded 5' primer with a J-beta primer mix, a second PCR ran for roughly 7 to 11 cycles. Each CDR3 protein is one row after TCRdb ran MiXCR on the 5' RACE reads. The table includes about a million distinct CDR3 sequences, 45% to 50% detected once. The sample comprised blood. The chain combines TRBV2 with TRBJ2-3; D may correspond to TRBD1 or TRBD2 (5 bases each). The clonotype originates from a man aged 25-45 years in good health. CDR3 loop: CASSEGDSTDTQYF. CDR3 coding DNA: TGTGCCAGCAGTGAGGGGGACAGCACAGATACGCAGTATTTT.